This T cell receptor beta chain comes out of a study of molecular identifiers for immune sequencing clone quantification. Study-level points and caveats: Clones of above 20 RNA copies carried over 98% of effector molecules; in naive cells they carried under 1%. Spiked Jurkat TCR RNA equivalent to one cell was reportedly detectable in approximately 980,000 naive cells.

Regarding this clonotype: As yet, its antigen is unknown. This may come from a read error, since a much larger clone is one base off.

Both previously described methods and listed TCR primers were employed to make bulk TCR libraries. TCRdb independently ran MiXCR on the PCR reads; one entry per CDR3 protein. The sample consists of 60,000 to 70,000 distinct CDR3 sequences, 18% of them appearing once. Trimming shortened V by 4 bases and J by 3 bases, and 13 bases separated the two germline ends. Germline V gene sequence: CDR1 MNHNS, CDR2 SASEGT. This CDR3 spans 14 amino acids. The chain recombines TRBV6-1 with TRBJ2-7; no reliable D call. The TCR comes from a human donor in good health. Some libraries in this study had Jurkat cell RNA spiked in. Sequenced sample: naive CD8+ T cells from blood, with Jurkat cell RNA spiked in. The subset denotes: FACS-sorted CD8+CD4-CCR7+CD45RA+ naive T cells. The CDR3 region has the DNA TGTGCCAGCAGTGGAGAGTGGGGAATCTACGAGCAGTACTTC. This codes for CASSGEWGIYEQYF.